The rows below give T cell receptor beta chains drawn from one sample of a study of blood T cell repertoires in COVID-19. Clones were sequenced by immunoSEQ multiplex PCR, and TCRdb holds only the in-frame ones, with some missing. The data contain 100,000 to 110,000 clones, about 85% of them singletons. Input material: peripheral blood. These receptors were taken from a man between 45 and 60 years old with active or convalescent COVID-19. The CDR3 runs from the conserved cysteine through the conserved F or W. The order of the fields is V gene, D gene, J gene, clone size, CDR3 DNA, CDR3 protein. The D gene is left open where the match is weak. Some rows mark clone size as missing; the rest say once, few, many or name a class of expanded clone.

>TRBV24-1|NA|TRBJ2-3|once
TGTGCCACCAGTGATAATGGGCACACAGATACGCAGTATTTT
CATSDNGHTDTQYF
>TRBV11-1|NA|TRBJ2-2|NA
TGTGCCAGCATCCTAGGGGGCACCGGGGAGCTGTTTTTT
CASILGGTGELFF
>TRBV7-3|TRBD1|TRBJ1-2|NA
TGTGCCAGCAGCCTCGGGACAGGGGCTGGCTACACCTTC
CASSLGTGAGYTF
>TRBV5-1|NA|TRBJ2-2|NA
TGCGCCAGCAGACGCACAACAGGGTCCGGGGAGCTGTTTTTT
CASRRTTGSGELFF
>TRBV7-3|TRBD1|TRBJ2-5|NA
TGTGCCAGCAGCCTTACCTGGGACAGGGGGGAGACCCAGTACTTC
CASSLTWDRGETQYF
>TRBV6-6|NA|TRBJ1-5|NA
TGTGCCAGCCGTTTCCGAGACAGAGATCAGCCCCAGCATTTT
CASRFRDRDQPQHF
>TRBV6-5|TRBD2|TRBJ2-7|few
TGTGCCAGCAGTCCAGCGGGAGAGAACGAGCAGTACTTC
CASSPAGENEQYF
>TRBV5-5|TRBD1|TRBJ1-4|NA
TGTGCCAGCAGCTGGGACAGGGGTAATGAAAAACTGTTTTTT
CASSWDRGNEKLFF
>TRBV5-1|TRBD1|TRBJ1-1|NA
TGCGCCAGCAGCTTGACAGGGGGGAACACTGAAGCTTTCTTT
CASSLTGGNTEAFF
>TRBV6-4|NA|TRBJ2-2|NA
TGTGCCAGTAGGACAGACTACAACACCGGGGAGCTGTTTTTT
CASRTDYNTGELFF
>TRBV19|NA|TRBJ1-2|NA
TGTGCCAGCGCCGGGGACTGGGAGAATGGTGGCTACACCTTC
CASAGDWENGGYTF
>TRBV29-1|TRBD2|TRBJ2-3|NA
TGCAGCGTTTCCGGGGGGAGGACATACACAGATACGCAGTATTTT
CSVSGGRTYTDTQYF
>TRBV19|TRBD1|TRBJ2-6|NA
TGTGCCAGTAGGGACAGGGGCTCTGGGGCCAACGTCCTGACTTTC
CASRDRGSGANVLTF
>TRBV2|NA|TRBJ1-2|few
TGTGCCAGCAGTGTTACCCAGGTTGGAGGGCACTATGGCTACACCTTC
CASSVTQVGGHYGYTF
>TRBV11-2|NA|TRBJ1-2|NA
TGTGCCAGCAGCTTAGATGCAGCTAACTATGGCTACACCTTC
CASSLDAANYGYTF
>TRBV6-6|NA|TRBJ2-5|NA
TGTGCCAGCAGGATCGACAGACAAGAGACCCAGTACTTC
CASRIDRQETQYF
>TRBV6-5|NA|TRBJ2-7|NA
TGTGCCAGCAGTTACTCGGCAGGTCGATACGAGCAGTACTTC
CASSYSAGRYEQYF
>TRBV2|TRBD2|TRBJ2-5|NA
TGTGCCAGCAGTGAAACTAGCGTGGAGACCCAGTACTTC
CASSETSVETQYF
>TRBV28|TRBD1|TRBJ2-7|NA
TGTGCCAGCAGTTTATCGCCCGGGACAGGGACCTACGAGCAGTACTTC
CASSLSPGTGTYEQYF
>TRBV10-2|NA|TRBJ2-5|NA
TGCGCCAGCAGTGAGATCCTCCAAGAGACCCAGTACTTC
CASSEILQETQYF
>TRBV24-1|NA|TRBJ2-2|few
TGTGCCACCAGTGATGGGCGGGACCCTCCTGGAGAGCTGTTTTTT
CATSDGRDPPGELFF
>TRBV9|NA|TRBJ2-7|NA
TGTGCCAGCAGCCCCCCCTTGGAGTCCGAGCAGTACTTC
CASSPPLESEQYF
>TRBV7-9|NA|TRBJ1-5|NA
TGTGCCAGCAGCTTAGCGGGCGGGAGCAATCAGCCCCAGCATTTT
CASSLAGGSNQPQHF
>TRBV7-9|TRBD1|TRBJ2-4|few
TGTGCCAGCAGCAGACTAGGACAGGGGGCCAAAAACATTCAGTACTTC
CASSRLGQGAKNIQYF
>TRBV6-2/TRBV6-3|NA|TRBJ2-5|NA
TGTGCCAGCAGTTACTCGTTTCAGGTCCAGACCCAGTACTTC
CASSYSFQVQTQYF
>TRBV11-2|NA|TRBJ2-1|NA
TGTGCCAGCAGCTCCCCCTCTGGCGGGGCCGGCTCCTACAATGAGCAGTTCTTC
CASSSPSGGAGSYNEQFF
>TRBV11-3|TRBD2|TRBJ2-7|NA
TGTGCCAGCAGCTTACTTGGGACTAGCGGACACTACGAGCAGTACTTC
CASSLLGTSGHYEQYF
>TRBV5-4|NA|TRBJ2-1|NA
TGTGCCAGCAGCTTGGATAGCGATGAGCAGTTCTTC
CASSLDSDEQFF
>TRBV4-2|TRBD2|TRBJ2-2|once
TGTGCCAGCAGCCAAGATTTAGCGGGAGTTACCGGGGAGCTGTTTTTT
CASSQDLAGVTGELFF
>TRBV3-1/TRBV3-2|NA|TRBJ2-7|NA
TGTGCCAGCAGCCAAGGGCGGATTCACGAGCAGTACTTC
CASSQGRIHEQYF
>TRBV9|NA|TRBJ2-1|NA
TGTGCCAGCAGCCTAGAAGGGGCCGGGGGTGAGCAGTTCTTC
CASSLEGAGGEQFF
>TRBV28|TRBD2|TRBJ2-7|NA
TGTGCCAGCAAGTCATCTAGCGGGAAGGATGATTCCTACGAGCAGTACTTC
CASKSSSGKDDSYEQYF
>TRBV20-1|NA|TRBJ2-1|NA
TGCAGTGCTAGTCCGGCTAGCGATGCCTACAATGAGCAGTTCTTC
CSASPASDAYNEQFF
>TRBV4-1|TRBD2|TRBJ2-1|NA
TGCGCCAGCAGCCAGGGCTCGGGAATGGCGGGAGTTGTCAATGAGCAGTTCTTC
CASSQGSGMAGVVNEQFF
>TRBV5-6|NA|TRBJ2-3|NA
TGTGCCAGCAGCGGATCGAGGTTAAGCACAGATACGCAGTATTTT
CASSGSRLSTDTQYF
>TRBV2|TRBD2|TRBJ2-2|NA
TGTGCCAGCACCAGGCTAGCGGCGACCGGGGAGCTGTTTTTT
CASTRLAATGELFF
>TRBV11-2|NA|TRBJ2-7|NA
TGTGCCAGCAGCTCGCGTGGAGCACCCTCCTACGAGCAGTACTTC
CASSSRGAPSYEQYF
>TRBV6-1|TRBD2|TRBJ2-7|NA
TGTGCCAGCAGTGAAGGCGGGAGTCTCGTGGGCGAGCAGTACTTC
CASSEGGSLVGEQYF
>TRBV6-1|NA|TRBJ2-1|NA
TGTGCCAGCAGTGAAGTCGAACAGACCTATGAGCAGTTCTTC
CASSEVEQTYEQFF
>TRBV5-7|TRBD2|TRBJ2-5|few
TGTGCCAGCAGCTTGATGTCGGGACTAGCGGGAGGAGGGACCCAGTACTTC
CASSLMSGLAGGGTQYF
>TRBV2|NA|TRBJ1-6|NA
TGTGCCAGCAGGGAACAGGAATTTGGTAATTCACCCCTCCACTTT
CASREQEFGNSPLHF
>TRBV5-1|TRBD1|TRBJ2-7|few
TGCGCCAGCAGCTGGGGGACAGGGAGCTCCTACGAGCAGTACTTC
CASSWGTGSSYEQYF
>TRBV5-4|NA|TRBJ2-7|NA
TGTGCCAGCAGCTTGGCGGGTACAGGGCCGTACGAGCAGTACTTC
CASSLAGTGPYEQYF
>TRBV5-6|NA|TRBJ1-1|NA
TGTGCCAGCAGCTTGGTAGACAGGCGAACTGAAGCTTTCTTT
CASSLVDRRTEAFF
>TRBV27|NA|TRBJ1-2|NA
TGTGCCAGCAGTTCCATCGAGGGAGATGGCTACACCTTC
CASSSIEGDGYTF
>TRBV6-6|NA|TRBJ2-7|few
TGTGCCAGCAGTTACTCACAGGGCCCCTACGAGCAGTACTTC
CASSYSQGPYEQYF
>TRBV25-1|NA|TRBJ2-6|NA
TGTGCCAGCAGTATACGAGGGGGGGCCAACGTCCTGACTTTC
CASSIRGGANVLTF
>TRBV6-4|NA|TRBJ1-4|NA
TGTGCCAGCAGTGGCTACAGGGTTGAAAAACTGTTTTTT
CASSGYRVEKLFF
>TRBV27|NA|TRBJ1-1|NA
TGTGCCAGCAGATCAACAGCCGTTAACACTGAAGCTTTCTTT
CASRSTAVNTEAFF
>TRBV6-2/TRBV6-3|TRBD1|TRBJ1-2|NA
TGTGCCAGCAGTCGTTCTTGGACAGGGCCTTATGGCTACACCTTC
CASSRSWTGPYGYTF
>TRBV5-4|TRBD1|TRBJ1-4|NA
TGTGCCAGCAGCTTATCCGGGACAGGGGTTTCCAAACTGTTTTTT
CASSLSGTGVSKLFF
>TRBV5-4|TRBD2|TRBJ2-3|NA
TGTGCCAGCAGCTTGGAGGCTAGCGGGAGTGATACGCAGTATTTT
CASSLEASGSDTQYF
>TRBV2|TRBD1|TRBJ1-1|NA
TGTGCCAGCAGACCGGGACAGACACACACTGAAGCTTTCTTT
CASRPGQTHTEAFF
>TRBV7-3|TRBD2|TRBJ2-3|once
TGTGCCAGCAGCTTAGAGGGCGGGAGTCTAGATACGCAGTATTTT
CASSLEGGSLDTQYF
>TRBV24-1|TRBD1|TRBJ1-5|few
TGTGCCACCAGTGATGATACAGGGGGCGGAAAGCAGCCCCAGCATTTT
CATSDDTGGGKQPQHF
>TRBV6-2/TRBV6-3|TRBD2|TRBJ2-1|NA
TGTGCCAGCAGTTATGTACCTCGCGGGAGGTCCCTCAATGAGCAGTTCTTC
CASSYVPRGRSLNEQFF
>TRBV7-3|TRBD2|TRBJ2-3|NA
TGTGCCAGCAGCTTAAGCCTAGCGGGCACAGATACGCAGTATTTT
CASSLSLAGTDTQYF
>TRBV5-1|TRBD2|TRBJ2-1|NA
TGCGCCAGCAGCAAACTGCTAGCGGGAGCGTACAATGAGCAGTTCTTC
CASSKLLAGAYNEQFF
>TRBV30|TRBD1|TRBJ2-2|NA
TGTGCCTGGACGACTGGCAGGGGGCGCACCGGGGAGCTGTTTTTT
CAWTTGRGRTGELFF
>TRBV18|TRBD2|TRBJ2-2|NA
TGTGCCAGCTCACCGACTAGCGGAGGGAACACCGGGGAGCTGTTTTTT
CASSPTSGGNTGELFF